This TCR beta chain was obtained from a study of T cells in Graves' hyperthyroidism and ophthalmopathy. On the study more broadly: At initial diagnosis, before any treatment had begun, peripheral blood was obtained.

This clonotype was counted between two and nine times. Amplification of TCR beta CDR3 regions used RNA as the template. First-round RT-PCR with HTBI primers amplified the TCR CDR3 region. One entry per CDR3 protein results from TCRdb running MiXCR on the multiplex PCR reads. The table lists about 690,000 distinct CDR3 sequences, 17% of them singletons. The CDR3 totals 15 residues. V was pared by 1 base and J by 3 bases, with 10 bases between. Per germline, CDR1 LGHNA and CDR2 YSLEER. V usage is TRBV4-3 and J usage is TRBJ2-1; D tentatively reads TRBD1 or TRBD2 (5 bases each). The source material was blood. The sequence was collected from a man between 45 and 60 years old with Graves' hyperthyroidism. The chain's CDR3 is CASSQAREFYNEQFF. The CDR3 nucleotides are TGCGCCAGCAGCCAAGCCAGGGAGTTCTACAATGAGCAGTTCTTC.